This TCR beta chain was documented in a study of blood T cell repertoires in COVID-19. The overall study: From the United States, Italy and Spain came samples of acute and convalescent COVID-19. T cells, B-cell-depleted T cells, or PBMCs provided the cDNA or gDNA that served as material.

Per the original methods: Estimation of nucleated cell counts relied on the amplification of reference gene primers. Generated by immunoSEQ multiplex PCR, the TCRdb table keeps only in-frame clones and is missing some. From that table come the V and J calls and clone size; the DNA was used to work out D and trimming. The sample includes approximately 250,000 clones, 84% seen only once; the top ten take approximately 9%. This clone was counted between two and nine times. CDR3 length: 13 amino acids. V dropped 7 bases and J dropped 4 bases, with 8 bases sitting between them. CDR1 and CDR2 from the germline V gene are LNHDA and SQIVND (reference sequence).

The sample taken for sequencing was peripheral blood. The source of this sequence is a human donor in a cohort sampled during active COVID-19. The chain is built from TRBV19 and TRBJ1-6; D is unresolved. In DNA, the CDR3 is TGTGCCAGTAAAGAGTTTTATAATTCACCCCTCCACTTT. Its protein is CASKEFYNSPLHF.